These 20 T cell receptor beta chains share one sample of origin, sequenced in a study of blood T cell repertoires in COVID-19. Libraries were prepared by immunoSEQ multiplex PCR; TCRdb keeps only in-frame clonotypes and omits some of them. The sample includes 120,000 to 150,000 clones, around 84% of them seen just once. Input material: peripheral blood. The receptor set was obtained from a woman aged 45-59 years with acute or convalescent COVID-19.

The rearrangement links TRBV7-2 to TRBJ2-5; 9 bases match TRBD1. Germline values: CDR1 SGHTA, CDR2 FQGNSA. V shed 2 bases, J shed 4 bases, and the junction held 2 bases outside the gene matches. This CDR3 has 14 amino acids. The CDR3 protein is CASSLNRGRETQYF. The CDR3 DNA sequence: TGTGCCAGCAGCTTAAACAGGGGGCGAGAGACCCAGTACTTC.

This sequence joins TRBV9 and TRBJ1-5; D perhaps matches TRBD1 (5 bases). The V and J ends lost 0 bases and 5 bases respectively, with 9 bases between them. Looked up from germline, CDR1 is SGDLS and CDR2 is YYNGEE. The CDR3 covers 14 residues. The CDR3 here is CASSVAGFDQPQHF. Here the CDR3 DNA reads TGTGCCAGCAGCGTAGCAGGGTTCGATCAGCCCCAGCATTTT.

The chain couples TRBV19 to TRBJ2-7; 8 bases align to TRBD1. Germline CDR1 LNHDA, CDR2 SQIVND (reference sequence). Germline trimming cut 3 bases from V and 2 bases from J; bases unmatched to any gene: 0. The CDR3 sequence is 13 residues long. In nucleotides, the CDR3 is TGTGCCAGTAGTATGGGACAGGCCTACGAGCAGTACTTC. Amino acids: CASSMGQAYEQYF.

The V and J genes are TRBV19 and TRBJ2-3; possible D gene TRBD1, 5 bases. The CDR3 runs 14 residues. Trimming removed 7 bases from V and 4 bases from J, with 15 bases in between. Germline-derived CDR1 and CDR2 are LNHDA and SQIVND (reference sequence). CDR3 loop: CASTLGQGADTQYF. The DNA for the CDR3 is TGTGCCAGTACCCTGGGGCAGGGCGCAGATACGCAGTATTTT.

The V gene is TRBV19, the J gene TRBJ1-4; D is possibly TRBD1 (6 bases). Trimming stripped 1 base from V and 7 bases from J, with 13 bases between. CDR1 is LNHDA and CDR2 is SQIVND in the germline V gene (reference sequence). The CDR3 length is 15 residues. The CDR3 region has the DNA TGTGCCAGTAGTATAGTGGCAGGGGACGGTGAAAAACTGTTTTTT. Amino acids: CASSIVAGDGEKLFF.

The chain carries TRBV7-9 and TRBJ2-3, with 11 bases matching TRBD2. Germline V gene sequence: CDR1 SEHNR, CDR2 FQNEAQ (reference sequence). J was trimmed by 8 bases and V by 5 bases; bases with no gene match: 18. The CDR3 is made up of 18 amino acids. CDR3 amino acids: CASSPRGRLAGSQGTQYF. CDR3 coding DNA: TGTGCCAGCAGCCCCCGGGGAAGACTAGCGGGGTCCCAGGGTACGCAGTATTTT.

This clone was counted between two and nine times. V and J are TRBV10-3 and TRBJ2-2, with a possible D match to TRBD2 (5 bases). This CDR3 is 13 amino acids long. V dropped 7 bases and J dropped 3 bases, with 9 bases sitting between them. Germline assignment: CDR1 ENHRY and CDR2 SYGVKD. The CDR3 loop is CAITGRDTGELFF. The CDR3 DNA reads TGTGCCATCACCGGGCGGGACACCGGGGAGCTGTTTTTT.

The count of this clone is one. The chain links TRBV28 to TRBJ2-3; TRBD1 might be the D (5 bases). This CDR3 is built from 14 residues. In germline, CDR1 is MDHEN, CDR2 SYDVKM. V lost 6 bases, J lost 2 bases, and 12 bases lay in between. CDR3 bases: TGTGCCAGCAGGCTAGGGGTAAACACAGATACGCAGTATTTT. It encodes CASRLGVNTDTQYF.

The J gene is TRBJ2-5, the V gene TRBV9; tentative D call: TRBD2 (6 bases). Trimming cost V 0 bases and J 5 bases, with 11 bases left between them. Per the germline V gene, CDR1 is SGDLS and CDR2 is YYNGEE. The CDR3 loop spans 14 amino acids. CDR3 in DNA: TGTGCCAGCAGCGTAGGGGGGGTAAGGGAGACCCAGTACTTC. This translates into CASSVGGVRETQYF.

The chain uses TRBV28 and TRBJ2-1; D gene uncertain. From germline, CDR1 is MDHEN and CDR2 SYDVKM. Trimming removed 9 bases at V and 2 bases at J, with 14 bases between. This CDR3 is 14 amino acids long. The CDR3 loop reads CASQTPSPYNEQFF. The CDR3 DNA reads as TGTGCCAGTCAAACCCCCAGTCCCTACAATGAGCAGTTCTTC.

The chain has TRBV3-1 (or the pseudogene TRBV3-2) and TRBJ2-1, with D perhaps TRBD2 (5 bases). With 2 bases removed from V and 9 bases from J, the gap between germline ends came to 11 bases. Germline CDR1 is LGHDT and CDR2 is YNNKEL (reference sequence). This CDR3 is built from 13 residues. The CDR3 region is CASSQPRGSEQFF. As DNA, the CDR3 is TGTGCCAGCAGCCAACCCCGGGGTAGTGAGCAGTTCTTC.

The chain is built from TRBV30 and TRBJ2-2; tentative D call: TRBD2 (5 bases). V was clipped by 7 bases and J by 0 bases, with 24 bases between them. The germline V gene encodes CDR1 GTSNPN and CDR2 SVGIG (reference sequence). CDR3 length equals 18 residues. The CDR3: CASTPPPGRASNTGELFF. The DNA for the CDR3 is TGTGCCTCAACCCCCCCACCCGGGCGGGCCTCGAACACCGGGGAGCTGTTTTTT.

The CDR3 DNA reads as TGTGCCAGCAGCTTGGCCGGGTCGGGCGGGGGGGCCAATGAGCAGTTCTTC. It encodes CASSLAGSGGGANEQFF. The chain has TRBV5-4 and TRBJ2-1, with 9 bases that match TRBD2. The germline gives CDR1 SGHNT, CDR2 YYREEE (reference sequence). The V gene end was trimmed by 0 bases and the J gene end by 6 bases; junction bases not matched to a gene: 10. The CDR3 totals 17 residues.

The chain carries TRBV9 and TRBJ2-6; D is possibly TRBD1 (5 bases). Germline V gene data show CDR1 as SGDLS and CDR2 as YYNGEE. V gave up 1 base and J gave up 2 bases, with 10 bases separating them. The CDR3 consists of 16 residues. CDR3 loop: CASSVQGSAGANVLTF. CDR3 nucleotide sequence: TGTGCCAGCAGCGTACAGGGTTCTGCTGGGGCCAACGTCCTGACTTTC.

In this sample, this clone turned up once. The rearrangement joins TRBV9 to TRBJ2-7; D unresolved. The CDR3 has 16 amino acids. Germline loops: CDR1 SGDLS, CDR2 YYNGEE. Trimming took 1 base from V and 0 from J, leaving 14 bases between them. The CDR3, as DNA: TGTGCCAGCAGCGTATATGCCACGCTAAGCTCCTACGAGCAGTACTTC. This encodes CASSVYATLSSYEQYF.

J is TRBJ2-6 and V is TRBV2; a weak D match, TRBD1 (5 bases). Germline loops: CDR1 SNHLY, CDR2 FYNNEI. The CDR3 is 14 amino acids. Trimming shortened V by 3 bases and J by 4 bases, and 7 bases separated the two germline ends. Here the CDR3 reads CASSEGLGANVLTF. CDR3 coding DNA: TGTGCCAGCAGTGAGGGGCTCGGGGCCAACGTCCTGACTTTC.

This sequence joins TRBV6-5 and TRBJ1-2, with D hard to call. Germline V lookup: CDR1 MNHEY, CDR2 SVGAGI. Trimming took 2 bases from V and 4 from J, leaving 8 bases between them. CDR3 length equals 13 residues. The CDR3 DNA is TGTGCCAGCAGTTACGGGGAGGGCTATGGCTACACCTTC. Its translation is CASSYGEGYGYTF.

There are many counts of this clone. This chain links TRBV1 with TRBJ1-1. TRBV1 is a recognized pseudogene. This CDR3 spans 16 amino acids. The CDR3 coding sequence is TGCACCAGCAGCCACCAACCGCCGGAGGGGAACACTGAAGCTTTCTTT. This sequence encodes CTSSHQPPEGNTEAFF.

This chain links TRBV6-2 or TRBV6-3 with TRBJ2-1; TRBD1 aligns across 7 bases. Germline V CDR1 and CDR2: MNHEY, SVGEGT. The junction had 10 bases not matched to a gene; V was cut back by 6 bases and J by 2 bases. The CDR3 is 16 amino acids. CDR3 DNA: TGTGCCAGCAGCCAGAGACAGGGTTTGACCTACAATGAGCAGTTCTTC. Its translation: CASSQRQGLTYNEQFF.

A few counts support this clone. The rearrangement joins TRBV5-1 to TRBJ2-7, with 7 bases identical to TRBD1. This CDR3 has 15 residues. Germline CDR1 is SGHRS and CDR2 is YFSETQ. V trimming: 5 bases; J trimming: 0 bases; junction bases outside the gene matches: 8. Here the CDR3 reads CASRPSRDSSYEQYF. The CDR3 nucleotides are TGCGCCAGCAGGCCTTCCCGGGACAGCTCCTACGAGCAGTACTTC.